Listed below are T cell receptor beta chains from one sample, sequenced in a study of T cell responses to AZD1222 COVID-19 vaccine. TCRdb's copy holds only in-frame clones and misses some; the assay was immunoSEQ multiplex PCR. The data show about 130,000 clones, with 85% to 90% seen just once and 1.9% held by the top ten. Sample: peripheral blood, taken on day 0 of AZD1222 vaccination. These receptors all stem from an adult in good health. The CDR3 runs from the conserved cysteine through the conserved F or W. Each record gives: CDR3 protein, CDR3 DNA, clone size, J gene, V gene, D gene. D genes are given only for firm matches. Where a row states a size, it is once, few, many or the class of an expanded clone; other rows omit it.

CASSGIWGRREQYF TGTGCCAGCTCAGGTATATGGGGACGGAGGGAGCAGTACTTC few TRBJ2-7 TRBV7-9 NA
CASSFDRGQYEQYF TGTGCCAGCAGTTTTGACAGGGGGCAGTACGAGCAGTACTTC NA TRBJ2-7 TRBV28 TRBD1
CASSYPLAGEDTQYF TGTGCCAGCAGCTACCCGCTAGCGGGGGAAGATACGCAGTATTTT NA TRBJ2-3 TRBV7-2 TRBD2
CASSPGAVVAASASSYEQYF TGTGCCAGCAGCCCGGGGGCGGTCGTTGCAGCTTCTGCTAGCTCCTACGAGCAGTACTTC few TRBJ2-7 TRBV5-4 NA
CAWGRATGTKYSNQPQHF TGTGCCTGGGGTAGGGCGACAGGTACAAAGTATAGCAATCAGCCCCAGCATTTT NA TRBJ1-5 TRBV30 NA
CASSQALTAEGQYF TGTGCCAGCAGCCAAGCGCTGACTGCGGAGGGGCAGTACTTC once TRBJ2-7 TRBV3-1/TRBV3-2 NA
CASSLLGYTEAFF TGTGCCAGCAGCTTACTGGGGTACACTGAAGCTTTCTTT NA TRBJ1-1 TRBV13 NA
CASSPNRALSRFYEQYF TGTGCCAGCAGTCCCAACCGTGCGTTAAGCCGGTTCTACGAGCAGTACTTC NA TRBJ2-7 TRBV27 NA
CASSRGTPGILNEKLFF TGCGCCAGCAGCAGAGGGACACCGGGGATCCTTAATGAAAAACTGTTTTTT NA TRBJ1-4 TRBV4-1 NA
CASSLGQRYGYTF TGTGCCAGCAGTTTGGGACAGCGCTATGGCTACACCTTC NA TRBJ1-2 TRBV27 TRBD1
CASSHPTSGYNEQFF TGTGCCAGCAGCCATCCGACTAGCGGATACAATGAGCAGTTCTTC NA TRBJ2-1 TRBV3-1/TRBV3-2 TRBD2
CASSPLGSLNTEAFF TGTGCCAGCTCACCACTGGGGAGCCTTAACACTGAAGCTTTCTTT NA TRBJ1-1 TRBV18 NA
CASSHGQVGGAFF TGTGCCAGCAGTCACGGACAGGTTGGGGGAGCTTTCTTT NA TRBJ1-1 TRBV14 TRBD1
CASSLPRQLNEKLFF TGTGCCAGCAGCTTACCGAGACAACTTAATGAAAAACTGTTTTTT NA TRBJ1-4 TRBV7-2 NA
CASSPLGQNEQFF TGTGCCAGCAGCCCCCTCGGGCAGAATGAGCAGTTCTTC once TRBJ2-1 TRBV7-9 NA
CASSPQGARTEAFF TGTGCCAGCAGCCCACAGGGGGCGCGGACTGAAGCTTTCTTT NA TRBJ1-1 TRBV7-2 TRBD1
CATKPGQRDSNEQFF TGTGCCACCAAGCCGGGACAAAGGGATTCCAATGAGCAGTTCTTC NA TRBJ2-1 TRBV19 NA
CASSRQGQAVWALHF TGTGCCAGCAGCCGCCAGGGACAGGCGGTTTGGGCCCTCCACTTT NA TRBJ1-6 TRBV28 TRBD1
CASSLRGGRSTYEQYF TGTGCCAGCAGCTTACGGGGGGGCAGGTCGACCTACGAGCAGTACTTC NA TRBJ2-7 TRBV7-2 TRBD2
CASSDDRNQPQHF TGTGCCAGTAGTGATGACAGAAATCAGCCCCAGCATTTT NA TRBJ1-5 TRBV19 NA
CASSRGSSYNEQFF TGTGCCAGCAGCAGGGGGAGTTCCTACAATGAGCAGTTCTTC NA TRBJ2-1 TRBV9 NA
CASSEDGYTF TGTGCCAGCAGTGAGGATGGCTACACCTTC few TRBJ1-2 TRBV6-1 NA
CASSSTGGWGQPQHF TGTGCCAGCAGTTCGACAGGGGGCTGGGGACAGCCCCAGCATTTT NA TRBJ1-5 TRBV27 TRBD1
CASSVKGGRRPSNSPLHF TGTGCCAGCAGCGTAAAAGGCGGACGGCGGCCATCTAATTCACCCCTCCACTTT NA TRBJ1-6 TRBV5-6 NA
CALQGSSYNEQFF TGTGCCTTACAGGGGAGCTCCTACAATGAGCAGTTCTTC NA TRBJ2-1 TRBV30 TRBD1
CASSIRTGGNTGELFF TGTGCCAGTAGTATCCGGACAGGGGGAAACACCGGGGAGCTGTTTTTT once TRBJ2-2 TRBV19 TRBD1
CASSLEGTQPQHF TGTGCCAGCAGCTTGGAGGGTACTCAGCCCCAGCATTTT NA TRBJ1-5 TRBV5-4 NA
CASSLRGGDDEKLFF TGTGCCAGCAGTTTACGAGGGGGGGACGATGAAAAACTGTTTTTT NA TRBJ1-4 TRBV28 NA
CASSLTGSQPQHF TGTGCCAGCAGCTTAACGGGAAGTCAGCCCCAGCATTTT NA TRBJ1-5 TRBV7-3 NA
CASSLGYFEAFF TGTGCCAGCAGCTTAGGGTACTTCGAAGCTTTCTTT NA TRBJ1-1 TRBV7-9 NA
CASSLGSGYTF TGTGCCAGCAGCTTAGGGTCTGGCTACACCTTC NA TRBJ1-2 TRBV7-8 NA